This T cell receptor beta chain was sequenced during a study of read filtering for tumor transcriptome and immune sequencing (dated by TCRdb to 2018 to 2020). Concerning the study at large: Of the patients in the cohort, fewer than 20 were male and over twelve were female, and their mean age was approximately 66 years, with a range of about 47 to 85. By revised international staging, fewer than ten patients were R-ISS I, roughly 17 were R-ISS II and more than five were R-ISS III. After DNase treatment, whole-transcriptome libraries were prepared with the TruSeq RNA Access Library Prep Kit. Per sample, about 3.5 to 10.27 million TCR-region mapped reads were obtained with IR-seq, compared with only about 80 to 1,400 with RNA-seq. The study compared TCR repertoires from targeted immune repertoire sequencing and bulk whole-transcriptome sequencing run on the same bone marrow samples. As a main aim, a read-filtering strategy for immune repertoire data was addressed, with the specific question being whether clonotypes supported by a single read should be removed.

Starting from approximately 0.4 ug RNA, TCR libraries were constructed with the Immunoverse kit using molecular barcoded adaptors that cover the alpha/delta and beta/gamma chains. TCR library preparation used the same RNA that went into transcriptome sequencing. An Illumina HiSeq 4000 with 2 x 150 cycles was used to sequence the TCR libraries. Under the source paper's analysis protocol: MiXCR aligned TCR reads to human V, D, J and C references and assembled the aligned reads into CDR3 clonotypes, with quality filtering and error correction included. The tcR package in R was used to analyze clonotype counts and gene usage diversity. For inspection of raw mapping reads, RNA-seq reads were mapped by STAR aligner version 2.5.3a onto GRCh37 of the human genome. IR-seq fastq files were randomly downsampled with Seqtk 1.3 to test the effect of sequencing depth on detected clonotypes. In-frame beta chains were kept once TCRdb had trimmed the public reads at Q25 with fastp and called clones with MiXCR. Rows with one shared CDR3 protein collapse into an entry with the most common genes and DNA. For this entry, the V and J calls and clone size follow TCRdb and not the study's own pipeline. The sample includes 85,000 or so distinct CDR3 sequences, with about 12% observed a single time. More than 12% of the sample comes from the top ten.

Bone marrow was sampled from every patient at the time of active disease. Ficoll-Hypaque density gradient centrifugation was used to isolate the bone marrow mononuclear cells. To remove myeloma plasma cells, the cells were labeled with CD138 magnetic microbeads on a MACS separator, and CD138-negative cells were then collected by negative selection. Flow cytometry with CD138 antibodies on an Attune NxT was used to check how pure the isolated cells were. Total RNA was extracted with TRIzol reagent and quantified with a NanoDrop spectrophotometer. For each patient, paired RNA-seq and IR-seq were run on the CD138-negative bone marrow sample from that patient. This clonotype was observed many times. Its cognate antigen has yet to be identified. Base qualities are not provided; no much larger clone lies one nucleotide away. Study-wide findings and limitations: Single-read clonotypes made up about 80% of clonotypes but only around 4% of total reads in IR-seq, compared with just under 75% of clonotypes and more than 40% of reads in RNA-seq. Removing single-read clonotypes increased the correlation between IR-seq and RNA-seq shared clonotype proportions. Clonotypes were captured by IR-seq at much higher depth and more reliably than by RNA-seq, and smaller IR-seq throughput was sufficient for identification of most shared clonotypes. The sorted CD138-negative fraction was composed of a mixed bone marrow immune population rather than of purified T cells.

The CDR3 runs 13 amino acids, cysteine and phenylalanine included. Just CDR3 DNA is preserved here, 39 bases in frame from base 1. V was cut back by 5 bases and J by 3 bases, leaving a gap of 11 bases between them. Based on the germline V gene (reference sequence), the CDR1 and CDR2 sequences are SEHNR and FQNEAQ. This chain is built from TRBV7-9 and TRBJ2-7; the D gene is perhaps TRBD1, on 5 matching bases. The origin of this receptor is a donor at least 40 years old with multiple myeloma. Input material: a population of CD138-negative cells sorted from bone marrow. Sample cell subset or site, as interpreted from the label and publication: bone marrow mononuclear cells depleted of CD138+ plasma/myeloma cells by negative magnetic selection. The DNA sequence is as follows: TGTGCCAGCAGCCAAGGACAAGTCTACGAGCAGTACTTC. This yields the protein CASSQGQVYEQYF.